The text below deals with one T cell receptor beta chain. The data originate from a study of blood T cell repertoires in COVID-19. In the study overall: Sources were T cells, B-cell-depleted T cells, or PBMCs; the material itself was cDNA or gDNA.

In germline, CDR1 is SGHRS, CDR2 YFSETQ. Trimming took 4 bases from V and 0 from J, leaving 10 bases between them. The CDR3 runs 14 residues. Method: immunoSEQ multiplex PCR; TCRdb's copy keeps in-frame clones and lacks some. The sample lists about 200,000 clones, around 90% occurring once. The genes are TRBV5-1 and TRBJ1-1; tentatively, D is TRBD1 (5 bases). The sequence was collected from a woman aged 25 to 45 who had recovered from COVID-19. The specimen sequenced was PBMCs or T cells enriched from blood (not recorded which). CDR3 bases: TGCGCCAGCAGCAACAGGACGGTGAACACTGAAGCTTTCTTT. Amino acid sequence: CASSNRTVNTEAFF.